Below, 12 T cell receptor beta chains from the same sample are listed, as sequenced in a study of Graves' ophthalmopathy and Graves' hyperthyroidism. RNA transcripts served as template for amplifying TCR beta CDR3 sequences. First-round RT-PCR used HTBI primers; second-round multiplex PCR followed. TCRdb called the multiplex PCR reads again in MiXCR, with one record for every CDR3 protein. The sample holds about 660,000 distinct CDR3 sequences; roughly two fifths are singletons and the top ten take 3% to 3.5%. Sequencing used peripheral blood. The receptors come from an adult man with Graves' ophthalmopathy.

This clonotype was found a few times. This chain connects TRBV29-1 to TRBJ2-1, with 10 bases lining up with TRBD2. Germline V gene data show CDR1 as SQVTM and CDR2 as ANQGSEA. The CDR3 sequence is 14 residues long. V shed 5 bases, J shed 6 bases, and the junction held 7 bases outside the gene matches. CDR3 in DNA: TGCAGCGTTAGCGGGGGGGCGAAAATCAATGAGCAGTTCTTC. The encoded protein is CSVSGGAKINEQFF.

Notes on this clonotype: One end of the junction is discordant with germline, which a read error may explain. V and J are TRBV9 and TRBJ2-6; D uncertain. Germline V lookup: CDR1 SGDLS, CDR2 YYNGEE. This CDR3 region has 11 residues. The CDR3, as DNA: TGTGCCAGCAGCTTCGAAGGCCCTGAAGCTTTC. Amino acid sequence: CASSFEGPEAF.

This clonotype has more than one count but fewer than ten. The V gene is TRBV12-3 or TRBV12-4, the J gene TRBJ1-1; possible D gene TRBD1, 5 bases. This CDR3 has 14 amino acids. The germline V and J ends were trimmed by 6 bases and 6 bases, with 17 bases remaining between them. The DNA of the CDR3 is TGTGCCAGCAGGGGGGTGGTCCAGGGTCCTGAAGCTTTCTTT. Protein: CASRGVVQGPEAFF.

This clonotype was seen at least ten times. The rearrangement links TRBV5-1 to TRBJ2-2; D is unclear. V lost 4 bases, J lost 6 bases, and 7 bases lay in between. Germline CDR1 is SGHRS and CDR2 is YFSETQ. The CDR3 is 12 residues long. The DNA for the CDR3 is TGCGCCAGCAGCATTTCTTCCGGGGAGCTGTTTTTT. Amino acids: CASSISSGELFF.

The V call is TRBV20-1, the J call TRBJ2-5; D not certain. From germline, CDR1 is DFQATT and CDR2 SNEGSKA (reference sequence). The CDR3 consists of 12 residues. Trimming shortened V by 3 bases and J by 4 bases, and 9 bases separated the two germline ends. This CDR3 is CSASVAAETQYF. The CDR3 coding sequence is TGCAGTGCTAGTGTTGCGGCAGAGACCCAGTACTTC.

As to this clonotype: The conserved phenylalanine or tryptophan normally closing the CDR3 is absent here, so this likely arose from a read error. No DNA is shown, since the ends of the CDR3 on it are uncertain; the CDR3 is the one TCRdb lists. CDR3 loop: CATSDLQGGNTMYL. The chain carries TRBV24-1 and TRBJ1-3. Counting both end residues, the CDR3 totals 14 amino acids. Germline V gene sequence: CDR1 KGHDR, CDR2 SFDVKD.

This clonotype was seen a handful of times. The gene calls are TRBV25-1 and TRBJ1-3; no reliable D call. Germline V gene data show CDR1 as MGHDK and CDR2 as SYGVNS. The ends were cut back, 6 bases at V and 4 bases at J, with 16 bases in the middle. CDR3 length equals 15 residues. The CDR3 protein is CASSPRPLGGNTIYF. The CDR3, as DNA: TGTGCCAGCAGCCCTCGCCCCTTGGGGGGAAACACCATATATTTT.

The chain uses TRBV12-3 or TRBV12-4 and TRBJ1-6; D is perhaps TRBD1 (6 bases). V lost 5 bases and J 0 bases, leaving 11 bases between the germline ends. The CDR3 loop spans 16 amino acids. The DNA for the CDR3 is TGTGCCAGCAGTAGACAGGCGAGCTCCTATAATTCACCCCTCCACTTT. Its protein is CASSRQASSYNSPLHF.

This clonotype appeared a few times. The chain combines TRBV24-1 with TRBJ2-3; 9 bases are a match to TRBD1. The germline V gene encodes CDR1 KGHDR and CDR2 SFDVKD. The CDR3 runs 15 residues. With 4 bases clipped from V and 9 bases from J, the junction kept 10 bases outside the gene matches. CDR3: CATSDLRDRVGTQYF. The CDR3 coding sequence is TGTGCCACCAGTGACCTCCGGGACAGGGTTGGCACGCAGTATTTT.

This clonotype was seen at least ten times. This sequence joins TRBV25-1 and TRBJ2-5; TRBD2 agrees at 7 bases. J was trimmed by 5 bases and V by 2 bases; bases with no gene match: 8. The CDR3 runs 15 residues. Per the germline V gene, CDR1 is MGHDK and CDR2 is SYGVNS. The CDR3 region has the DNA TGTGCCAGCAGTGAAGGGTTCCGGGGAGGGGAGACCCAGTACTTC. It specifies CASSEGFRGGETQYF.

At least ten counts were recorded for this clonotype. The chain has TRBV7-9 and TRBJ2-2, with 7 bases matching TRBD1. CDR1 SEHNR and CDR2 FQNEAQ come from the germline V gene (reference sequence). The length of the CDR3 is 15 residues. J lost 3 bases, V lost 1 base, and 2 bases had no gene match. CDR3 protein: CASSLVGQDTGELFF. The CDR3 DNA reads TGTGCCAGCAGCTTAGTCGGACAGGACACCGGGGAGCTGTTTTTT.

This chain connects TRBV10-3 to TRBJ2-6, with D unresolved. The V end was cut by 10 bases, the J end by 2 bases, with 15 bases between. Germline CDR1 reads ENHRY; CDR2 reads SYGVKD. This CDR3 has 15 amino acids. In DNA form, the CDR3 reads TGTGCCACCAGCAGCTTGATTGCTGGGGCCAACGTCCTGACTTTC. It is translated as CATSSLIAGANVLTF.